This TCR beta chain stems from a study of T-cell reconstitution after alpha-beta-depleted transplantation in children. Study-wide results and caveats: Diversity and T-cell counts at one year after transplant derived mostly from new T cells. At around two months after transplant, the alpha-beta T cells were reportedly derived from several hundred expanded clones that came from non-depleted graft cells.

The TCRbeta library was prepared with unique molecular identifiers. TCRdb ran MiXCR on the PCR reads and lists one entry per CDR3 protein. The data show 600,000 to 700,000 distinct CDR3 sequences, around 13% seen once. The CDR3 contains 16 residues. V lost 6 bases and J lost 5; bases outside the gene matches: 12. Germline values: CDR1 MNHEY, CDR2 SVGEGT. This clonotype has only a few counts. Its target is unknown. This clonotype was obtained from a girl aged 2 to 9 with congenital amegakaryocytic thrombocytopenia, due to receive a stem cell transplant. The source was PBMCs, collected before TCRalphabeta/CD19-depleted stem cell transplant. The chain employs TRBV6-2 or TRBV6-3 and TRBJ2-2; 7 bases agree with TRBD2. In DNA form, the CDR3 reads TGTGCCAGCAGCCGGACCCGGAAGGGAGGGACCGGGGAGCTGTTTTTT. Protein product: CASSRTRKGGTGELFF.